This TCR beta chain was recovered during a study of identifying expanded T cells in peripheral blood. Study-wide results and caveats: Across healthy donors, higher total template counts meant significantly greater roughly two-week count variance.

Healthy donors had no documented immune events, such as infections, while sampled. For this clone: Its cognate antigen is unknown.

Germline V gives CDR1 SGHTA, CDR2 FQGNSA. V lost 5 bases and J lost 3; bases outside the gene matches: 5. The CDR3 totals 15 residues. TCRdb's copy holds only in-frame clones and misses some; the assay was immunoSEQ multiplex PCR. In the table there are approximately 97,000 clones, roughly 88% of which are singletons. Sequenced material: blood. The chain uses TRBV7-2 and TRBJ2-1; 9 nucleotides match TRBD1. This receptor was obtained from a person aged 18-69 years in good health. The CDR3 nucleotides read TGTGCCAGCAGCGTCGGACAGGGGAACTACAATGAGCAGTTCTTC. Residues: CASSVGQGNYNEQFF.